The 10 T cell receptor beta chains below all came from one sample that was sequenced in a study of blood T cells in healthy people across ages. A second PCR of roughly 7 to 11 cycles used a sample-barcoded 5' primer and a J-beta primer mix. TCRdb processed the 5' RACE reads anew with MiXCR; each CDR3 protein has one entry. The sample records roughly 500,000 distinct CDR3 sequences, 25% to 30% being singletons. Source material: blood. The receptors here all came from a woman in her sixties or seventies in good health.

This clonotype has more than one count but fewer than ten. The chain carries TRBV12-3 or TRBV12-4 and TRBJ2-7, with 8 bases that match TRBD1. The CDR3 runs to 14 residues. Trimming cost V 1 base and J 5 bases; bases outside gene matches: 4. CDR3 coding DNA: TGTGCCAGCAGTTTAGGCCAGGGGGCCCACGAGCAGTACTTC. Its protein is CASSLGQGAHEQYF.

The chain combines TRBV19 with TRBJ1-2; the D is unclear. This CDR3 contains 13 residues. The germline V gene has CDR1 LNHDA and CDR2 SQIVND (reference sequence). The V end lost 3 bases, the J end lost 5 bases, and 10 bases lay between the germline ends. The CDR3 sequence is CASSMAADYGYTF. The CDR3 DNA is TGTGCCAGTAGTATGGCGGCTGATTATGGCTACACCTTC.

The chain employs TRBV5-1 and TRBJ2-2; D is perhaps TRBD1 or TRBD2 (6 bases each). V was shortened by 1 base and J by 0 bases, with 13 bases between the two germline ends. The CDR3 is 17 residues long. Germline V lookup: CDR1 SGHRS, CDR2 YFSETQ. This CDR3 reads CASSLRGDRSNTGELFF. The DNA for the CDR3 is TGCGCCAGCAGCTTGAGGGGGGACCGTTCGAACACCGGGGAGCTGTTTTTT. The whole variable domain, filled in from reference TRBV5-1 and TRBJ2-2, reads KAGVTQTPRYLIKTRGQQVTLSCSPISGHRSVSWYQQTPGQGLQFLFEYFSETQRNKGNFPGRFSGRQFSNSRSEMNVSTLELGDSALYLCASSLRGDRSNTGELFFGEGSRLTVL.

The V gene is TRBV20-1, the J gene TRBJ1-1; the D is unclear. V dropped 4 bases and J dropped 7 bases, with 13 bases sitting between them. In germline, CDR1 is DFQATT, CDR2 SNEGSKA (reference sequence). This CDR3 is 12 amino acids long. CDR3 sequence reads: CSAMPTGYEAFF. The CDR3 DNA is TGCAGTGCTATGCCGACGGGCTATGAAGCTTTCTTT.

This sequence joins TRBV15 and TRBJ2-7; possibly TRBD2 for D (6 bases). Germline CDR1 LNHNV, CDR2 YYDKDF (reference sequence). V lost 6 bases, J lost 7 bases, and 16 bases lay in between. This CDR3 spans 13 amino acids. The CDR3 reads CATSPSTGREQYF. CDR3 bases: TGTGCCACCAGTCCTAGCACGGGGAGGGAGCAGTACTTC.

Comment on this clonotype: At one end, the junction sequence differs from germline, possibly due to a read error. The chain joins TRBV7-2 to TRBJ2-7; TRBD1 is a possible D gene (5 bases). The CDR3 contains 15 residues. Germline CDR1 is SGHTA and CDR2 is FQGNSA. As DNA, the CDR3 is TGTGCCCGCAGCTTACAGGCAGTAAGCTCCTACGAGCAGTACTTC. This sequence encodes CARSLQAVSSYEQYF.

This clonotype came up a few times. The chain uses TRBV6-2 or TRBV6-3 and TRBJ2-7; D gene ambiguous. The CDR3 extends over 14 amino acids. Germline V gene data show CDR1 as MNHEY and CDR2 as SVGEGT. Deletions cut 5 bases from V and 5 bases from J, with 16 bases between. CDR3 in amino acids: CASSRSPTKNEQYF. DNA for the CDR3: TGTGCCAGCAGTCGTAGCCCCACGAAAAACGAGCAGTACTTC.

This chain connects TRBV4-1 to TRBJ2-2; a possible D gene is TRBD1 (5 bases). The CDR3 is made up of 15 amino acids. Per germline, CDR1 MGHRA and CDR2 YSYEKL. Trimming pared 0 bases from V and 4 bases from J, leaving 9 bases between. DNA of the CDR3: TGCGCCAGCAGCCAAGATGGACACATCACCGGGGAGCTGTTTTTT. Translation gives CASSQDGHITGELFF.

V gene TRBV5-1 combines with J gene TRBJ2-1; 7 bases fit TRBD2. Losses at the gene ends were 5 bases for V and 3 bases for J; bases not matched to a gene: 2. This CDR3 has 13 residues. Germline V CDR1 and CDR2: SGHRS, YFSETQ. CDR3 sequence (DNA): TGCGCCAGCAGGGGGGGGGTCTACAATGAGCAGTTCTTC. Protein product: CASRGGVYNEQFF.

The rearrangement joins TRBV12-3 or TRBV12-4 to TRBJ1-2, with D perhaps matching TRBD1 (5 bases). The length of the CDR3 is 13 residues. The V gene lost 1 base and the J gene lost 10 bases, with 13 bases spanning the gap. This chain's CDR3 is CASSLVVGDDYTF. CDR3 in DNA: TGTGCCAGCAGTTTAGTGGTAGGGGATGACTACACCTTC.